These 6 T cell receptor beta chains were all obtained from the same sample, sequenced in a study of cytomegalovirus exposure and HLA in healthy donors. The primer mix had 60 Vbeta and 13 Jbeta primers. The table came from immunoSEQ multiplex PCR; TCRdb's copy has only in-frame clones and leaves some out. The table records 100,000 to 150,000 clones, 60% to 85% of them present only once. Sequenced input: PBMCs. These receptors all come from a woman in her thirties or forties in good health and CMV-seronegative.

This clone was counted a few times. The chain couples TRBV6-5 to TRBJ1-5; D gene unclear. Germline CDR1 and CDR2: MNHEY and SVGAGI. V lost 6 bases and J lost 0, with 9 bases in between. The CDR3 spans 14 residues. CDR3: CASSLHYSNQPQHF. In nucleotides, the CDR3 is TGTGCCAGCAGCCTACACTATAGCAATCAGCCCCAGCATTTT.

The CDR3 protein is CAIRQGTLMNTEAFF. The DNA for the CDR3 is TGTGCCATCAGACAGGGGACGTTAATGAACACTGAAGCTTTCTTT. The V call is TRBV10-3, the J call TRBJ1-1; TRBD1 aligns across 7 bases. Germline V gene sequence: CDR1 ENHRY, CDR2 SYGVKD. The CDR3 sequence is 15 residues long. V lost 6 bases to trimming and J lost 0 bases; unmatched junction nucleotides: 7.

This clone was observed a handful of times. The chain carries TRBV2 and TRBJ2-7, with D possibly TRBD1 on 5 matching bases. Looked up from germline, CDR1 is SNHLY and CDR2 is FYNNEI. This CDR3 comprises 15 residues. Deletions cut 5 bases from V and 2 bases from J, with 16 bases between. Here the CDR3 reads CASSYADTQTYEQYF. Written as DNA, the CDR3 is TGTGCCAGCAGTTACGCGGACACCCAAACCTACGAGCAGTACTTC.

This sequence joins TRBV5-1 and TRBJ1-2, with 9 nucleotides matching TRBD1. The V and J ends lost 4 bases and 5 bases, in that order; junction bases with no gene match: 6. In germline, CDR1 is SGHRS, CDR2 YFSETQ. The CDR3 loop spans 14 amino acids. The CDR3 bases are TGCGCCAGCAGCCCGGGACAGGGAGATTATGGCTACACCTTC. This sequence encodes CASSPGQGDYGYTF.

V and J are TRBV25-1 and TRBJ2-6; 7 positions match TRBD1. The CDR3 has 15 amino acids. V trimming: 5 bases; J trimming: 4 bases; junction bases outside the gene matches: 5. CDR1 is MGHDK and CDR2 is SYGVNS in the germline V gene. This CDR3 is CASSSQGPGANVLTF. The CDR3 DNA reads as TGTGCCAGCAGTTCACAGGGGCCCGGGGCCAACGTCCTGACTTTC.

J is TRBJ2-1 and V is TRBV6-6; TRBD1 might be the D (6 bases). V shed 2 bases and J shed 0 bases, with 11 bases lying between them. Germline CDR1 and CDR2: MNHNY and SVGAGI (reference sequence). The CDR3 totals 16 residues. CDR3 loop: CASSYGRGSSYNEQFF. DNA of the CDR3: TGTGCCAGCAGTTACGGAAGGGGGAGCTCCTACAATGAGCAGTTCTTC.